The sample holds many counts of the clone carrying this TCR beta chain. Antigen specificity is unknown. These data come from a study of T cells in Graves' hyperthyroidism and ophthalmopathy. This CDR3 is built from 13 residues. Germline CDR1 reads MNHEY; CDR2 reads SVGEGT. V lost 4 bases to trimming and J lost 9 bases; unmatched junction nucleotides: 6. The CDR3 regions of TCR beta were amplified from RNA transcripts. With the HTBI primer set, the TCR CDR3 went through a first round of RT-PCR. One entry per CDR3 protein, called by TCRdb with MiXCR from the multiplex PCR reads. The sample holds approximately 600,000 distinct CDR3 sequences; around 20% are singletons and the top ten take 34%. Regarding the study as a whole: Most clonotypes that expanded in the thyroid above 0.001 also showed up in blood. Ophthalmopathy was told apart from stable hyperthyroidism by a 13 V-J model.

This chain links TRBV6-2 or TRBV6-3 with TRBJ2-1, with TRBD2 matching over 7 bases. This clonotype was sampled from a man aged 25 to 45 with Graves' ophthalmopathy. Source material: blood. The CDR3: CASSWGRGGEQFF. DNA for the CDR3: TGTGCCAGCAGTTGGGGACGCGGGGGTGAGCAGTTCTTC.